A single sample is the source of the 13 T cell receptor beta chains below, sequenced in a study of early T cells in non-severe SARS-CoV-2 infection. TCRdb used MiXCR to reprocess the 5' RACE reads, holding one entry per CDR3 protein. The sample lists tens of thousands of distinct CDR3 sequences; roughly 6.3% were seen once. The specimen was whole blood. Receptor source: an adult who was a healthcare worker with PCR-confirmed SARS-CoV-2 infection or an uninfected control (not recorded which).

This chain joins TRBV6-2 or TRBV6-3 and TRBJ2-5; 8 bases are a match to TRBD2. This CDR3 spans 13 amino acids. V lost 7 bases and J lost 2; bases outside the gene matches: 3. In germline, CDR1 is MNHEY, CDR2 SVGEGT. The CDR3 DNA is TGTGCCAGCAATCAGCGGGAGCAAGAGACCCAGTACTTC. Translated, it gives CASNQREQETQYF.

This clonotype showed up just a few times. The V gene is TRBV5-1, the J gene TRBJ2-3; maybe TRBD1 (5 bases). The CDR3 consists of 12 residues. In germline, CDR1 is SGHRS, CDR2 YFSETQ. Deletions cut 8 bases from V and 3 bases from J, with 10 bases between. CDR3 nucleotides: TGCGCCAGTCAGGGTAGGACAGATACGCAGTATTTT. Protein: CASQGRTDTQYF. Using reference TRBV5-1 and TRBJ2-3 for the parts outside the CDR3, the full variable domain is KAGVTQTPRYLIKTRGQQVTLSCSPISGHRSVSWYQQTPGQGLQFLFEYFSETQRNKGNFPGRFSGRQFSNSRSEMNVSTLELGDSALYLCASQGRTDTQYFGPGTRLTVL.

This clonotype was counted many times. The rearrangement joins TRBV5-1 to TRBJ2-7; tentative D call: TRBD1 (6 bases). The germline V and J ends were trimmed by 4 bases and 3 bases, with 8 bases remaining between them. Germline CDR1 is SGHRS and CDR2 is YFSETQ. The CDR3 consists of 12 residues. The CDR3 region is CASSVDSYEQYF. DNA for the CDR3: TGCGCCAGCAGCGTGGACAGCTACGAGCAGTACTTC.

This clonotype was seen repeatedly, ten times or more. The chain employs TRBV20-1 and TRBJ1-1; D remains ambiguous. Germline CDR1 is DFQATT and CDR2 is SNEGSKA (reference sequence). The CDR3 has 14 amino acids. V dropped 4 bases and J dropped 0 bases, with 12 bases sitting between them. The CDR3 DNA sequence: TGCAGTGCTAAAGGGCCGTCCCTGAACACTGAAGCTTTCTTT. It yields the protein CSAKGPSLNTEAFF.

This clonotype was seen a few times. The chain links TRBV28 to TRBJ2-1, with 13 bases matching TRBD2. This CDR3 is built from 17 residues. Trimming at V came to 5 bases and at J to 0 bases, leaving 4 bases not matched to a gene. CDR1 MDHEN and CDR2 SYDVKM come from the germline V gene. In DNA form, the CDR3 reads TGTGCCAGCAGTCCCCGACTAGCGGGAGGCTCCTACAATGAGCAGTTCTTC. Amino acids: CASSPRLAGGSYNEQFF.

The table lists this clonotype with many counts. The chain recombines TRBV7-8 with TRBJ1-1, with no clear D. The V end lost 3 bases, the J end lost 1 base, and 18 bases lay between the germline ends. CDR3 size: 17 residues. CDR1 is SGHVS, CDR2 FQNEAQ, per germline. CDR3 coding DNA: TGTGCCAGCAGCTTCTCAGTCTGGGGTTCTGCGAACACTGAAGCTTTCTTT. It codes for CASSFSVWGSANTEAFF.

This clonotype was observed at least ten times. The V gene is TRBV27, the J gene TRBJ2-1, with no clear D. The ends were cut back, 7 bases at V and 9 bases at J, with 22 bases in the middle. This CDR3 has 15 amino acids. Germline CDR1 reads MNHEY; CDR2 reads SMNVEV (reference sequence). The CDR3 sequence is CASTFLGKGPGEQFF. The CDR3 coding sequence is TGTGCCAGCACCTTTCTGGGGAAGGGCCCCGGTGAGCAGTTCTTC.

The table lists this clonotype with many counts. V and J are TRBV4-1 and TRBJ2-1, with D possibly matching TRBD2 (5 bases). The ends were cut back, 3 bases at V and 5 bases at J, with 20 bases in the middle. CDR3 length: 17 residues. The germline CDR1 and CDR2 sequences are MGHRA and YSYEKL. CDR3 sequence: CASSQPRHETTHNEQFF. The CDR3 DNA reads as TGCGCCAGCAGCCAGCCCCGGCACGAGACTACGCACAATGAGCAGTTCTTC.

In its sample, this clonotype was seen many times. The chain couples TRBV28 to TRBJ1-3; no clear D. Trimming took 6 bases from V and 6 from J, leaving 9 bases between them. Germline V CDR1 and CDR2: MDHEN, SYDVKM. This CDR3 spans 12 amino acids. CDR3 in DNA: TGTGCCAGCAGCGTCCCGGAAAACACCATATATTTT. This codes for CASSVPENTIYF.

The rearrangement links TRBV7-9 to TRBJ2-1, with a weak D call TRBD2 (5 bases). V lost 4 bases, J lost 7 bases, and 8 bases lay in between. Per the germline V gene, CDR1 is SEHNR and CDR2 is FQNEAQ (reference sequence). This CDR3 is 12 amino acids long. The chain's CDR3 is CASSSTGNEQFF. In DNA form, the CDR3 reads TGTGCCAGCAGCTCCACGGGGAATGAGCAGTTCTTC.

At least ten counts were recorded for this clonotype. The chain links TRBV19 to TRBJ1-5, with 7 bases fitting TRBD1. The CDR3 spans 16 residues. From germline, CDR1 is LNHDA and CDR2 SQIVND (reference sequence). With V trimmed by 3 bases and J by 0 bases, 5 bases remained unmatched. In DNA, the CDR3 is TGTGCCAGTAGTATTCGGGACAGTTATAGCAATCAGCCCCAGCATTTT. Translation: CASSIRDSYSNQPQHF.

This clonotype was counted a few times. The rearrangement joins TRBV6-2 or TRBV6-3 to TRBJ1-6; 9 bases line up with TRBD1. The V segment lost 4 bases and the J segment 11 bases; nucleotides outside the gene matches: 18. The CDR3 loop spans 18 amino acids. CDR1 and CDR2 (germline): MNHEY, SVGEGT. CDR3 DNA: TGTGCCAGCAGTTCTACTCCGGGACAGGGACTCCGGAGGCCACCCCTCCACTTT. Its protein product is CASSSTPGQGLRRPPLHF.

This clonotype has a count of ten or more. The chain is built from TRBV6-1 and TRBJ2-7; 10 bases map to TRBD2. The CDR3 loop spans 13 amino acids. The J segment lost 4 bases and the V segment lost 5 bases, leaving 2 bases of the junction unmatched. Germline CDR1 and CDR2: MNHNS and SASEGT. CDR3 in amino acids: CASSTSGEYEQYF. The CDR3 coding sequence is TGTGCCAGCAGTACTAGCGGGGAATACGAGCAGTACTTC.